This T cell receptor beta chain was documented in a study of blood T cell repertoires in COVID-19. Across the whole study: Samples taken during acute and convalescent COVID-19 were collected in the United States, Italy and Spain. PBMCs, B-cell-depleted T cells, or T cells provided the cDNA or gDNA that made up the material.

Original methodology: Reference gene primer amplification gave nucleated cell count estimates. Here immunoSEQ multiplex PCR was the method, and the copy in TCRdb shows in-frame clones only, minus some. For V, J and clone size, that table is used; D and trimming come from the DNA. The data contain some 290,000 clones, roughly 80% of them singletons. The CDR3 is 16 residues long. V was pared by 0 bases and J by 4 bases, with 5 bases of the junction left unmatched. CDR1 is SGHRS and CDR2 is YFSETQ in the germline V gene. The source of this sequence is a man aged 60-69 years who had recovered from COVID-19. Sequencing was performed on peripheral blood. The rearrangement joins TRBV5-1 to TRBJ2-1, with TRBD2 matching over 9 bases. CDR3 sequence reads: CASSLARSGGYNEQFF. Here the CDR3 DNA reads TGCGCCAGCAGCTTGGCTCGTAGCGGGGGTTACAATGAGCAGTTCTTC.